Sequencing of this T cell receptor (beta chain) was carried out in a study of cytomegalovirus exposure and HLA in healthy donors (TCRdb year 2017). With respect to the entire study: In an earlier analysis of under 600 of the donors, around 290 Gb of sequence data and approximately 120 million unique TCR beta sequences from roughly 200 million T cells were reported. The study combined high-throughput TCR immunosequencing, statistical association of individual TCRs with disease status, and machine learning to predict cytomegalovirus infection status. The number of donors typed differed by locus, with roughly 629-640 for A, B, C, DRB1 and DQB1, around 520 for DQA1, over 600 for DPA1, and some 440 for DPB1. To study patterns of TCR occurrence, a later analysis re-analyzed previously published TCR beta repertoires from 650 to 750 donors and added high-resolution HLA genotyping. The study profiled the T cell repertoires of 666 subjects by immunosequencing and related them to cytomegalovirus serostatus. Alongside the repertoire data, information on donor age, sex, ethnicity and CMV serostatus was compiled. Four to six DR-DQ haplotypes were handled as single units for association and clustering, since linkage in the cohort was strong. Among almost 400 genotyped donors of the cohort, an average of approximately 240,000 unique TCR beta nucleotide sequences were sequenced per donor, about a sixth of them non-productive. Along with the approximately 600-subject first cohort, a separate validation cohort of some 130 different subjects was used. An earlier analysis of about 620 of the donors applied high-throughput TCR beta sequencing to assess whether each TCR beta V gene segment acted as functional or pseudogenic. Class I and class II HLA loci were covered by the typing at four-digit resolution. Of the 300 to 450 genotyped donors, approximately 81% were placed in the genetic ancestry cluster associated with self-reported Caucasian donors. About 280 gigabases of sequencing data and around 90 million unique TCR sequences made up an early release that covered 500 to 700 HLA-typed donors. Rather than using new phenotypic data, the later analysis identified candidate immune exposures from TCR beta sequences and from how often those sequences occurred across donors. The study aimed to test whether signatures of past pathogen exposure could be identified by cataloging public T cell receptors. All discovery cohort repertoires had been generated on a single sequencing platform. Genome-wide SNP genotypes for about three fifths of the roughly 670 donors were used in a later genetic analysis, which treated that subset as a discovery cohort. Results the study describes overall, beyond this receptor: Correlated functional status among segregating V segments might be attributable to linkage disequilibrium, but an unknown experimental factor could not be ruled out. A further reported finding was that TCR beta sequences accurately predicted the HLA-A and HLA-B alleles for most subjects in the first cohort. In both the original and validation cohorts, the classifier was reported to diagnose cytomegalovirus status with high specificity and sensitivity. In this cohort, only TCR beta chains were sequenced, and detectable features were limited by the absence of alpha or paired-chain data. A few of the identified cytomegalovirus-associated TCR beta chains were confirmed in vitro to be specific for cytomegalovirus antigens. An association between a missense DCLRE1C variant and V-gene and J-gene trimming of TCR beta chains was found in a later genetic analysis and replicated in an independent cohort. Presence/absence analyses assumed roughly uniform sequencing depth across donors, an assumption that may not hold. In a later analysis, HLA-associated TCR beta chains showed more clonal expansion and lower generation probabilities than non-associated chains that were equally common. At a false discovery rate of 0.05, a later analysis linked 16,000 or so TCR beta sequences to specific HLA alleles. Because some donors lacked HLA typing at each locus, the association tests relied only on the typed subset. The authors suggested that the approach could potentially be extended to other disease states and immunological phenotypes. An earlier analysis of approximately 500 of the donors showed that most TCR beta V segments appeared in productive rearrangements either about 87% or about 30% of the time, which broadly matched IMGT annotations. According to a later analysis, TCR association rates differed among HLA loci, with DRB1 alleles showing the most associated TCRs and HLA-C alleles showing the fewest. When HLA alleles, especially DR and DQ, strongly co-occurred, attributing TCR associations to individual alleles was difficult. The earlier analysis of some 540 of the donors excluded over 15 rarely observed V segments, including chromosome 9 orphons, because counts were too low. A group of highly shared sequence variants was considered likely to be a technical artifact of the sequencing pipeline. Immune exposure information for the cohort was limited to CMV serostatus. In the study, 150 to 200 TCR beta chains were listed as associated with cytomegalovirus. According to a later analysis, most CMV-associated TCR beta chains appeared to be HLA-restricted, and the HLA associations seemed to be driven largely by CMV exposure. A later analysis reported that several top co-occurrence clusters appeared linked to parvovirus B19, influenza, CMV and Epstein-Barr virus. Some IMGT-functional V segments, including TRBV6-2 and TRBV6-3, could not be told apart with the 87-base-pair reads, so those segments were excluded. Most TCR sequences were observed very rarely across donors, whereas some public TCRs were present in many individuals. Compared with the 666-donor mean, donors in an Asian-associated ancestry cluster had fewer N-insertions in productive TCRs, according to a later genetic analysis.

The cohort was made up of several hundred healthy bone marrow donors. At the time of sampling, every cohort member was nominally healthy, though immune exposures that went unrecorded were likely present. The donor tested CMV seropositive and was one of the 289 seropositive cohort members. Every donor gave a peripheral blood sample, and the peripheral blood mononuclear cells from that sample were used for TCR beta sequencing. The Qiagen DNeasy Blood Extraction Kit was used to extract genomic DNA from the blood cell samples. Measured from the cysteine to the phenylalanine, the CDR3 is 16 residues long. Only CDR3 DNA remains: 48 bases, in frame from the first base. According to the germline V gene, CDR1 reads SQVTM and CDR2 reads ANQGSEA. Unmatched junction bases come to 14, with V trimmed by 6 bases and J by 4 bases. The library was produced with the immunoSEQ multiplex PCR assay. For the multiplex PCR, a mixture combining 60 forward primers for TCR Vbeta segments and 13 reverse primers for TCR Jbeta segments was used. Amplification of the CDR3 region of rearranged TCR beta genes was performed with a multiplex PCR assay on genomic DNA. The amplified TCR beta libraries were sequenced on the Illumina HiSeq System as 87-base-pair reads. As for the authors' bioinformatics: A later analysis tallied some 79 million unique TCR beta chains across the 666 repertoires, and 10 million to 11 million of those chains were shared by two or more donors. Raw reads were error-corrected and collapsed into unique sequences by a nearest-neighbor algorithm in which closely related sequences were merged to remove PCR and sequencing errors. Alignment of CDR3 sequences to IMGT reference sequences was used to assign V, D and J gene segments. Each retained sequence needed at least a six-nucleotide match to both a V gene segment and a J gene segment. A rearrangement counted as productive if the CDR3 had no stop codons and remained in frame with V and J, and every other rearrangement counted as non-productive. CDR3 was defined according to IMGT convention as the region running from the second conserved V-encoded cysteine to the conserved J-encoded phenylalanine. The earlier analysis of roughly 590 of the donors excluded sequences that lacked an unambiguous match to a single V gene segment. An earlier analysis of approximately 590 of the donors classified V segments as functional when productive rearrangements were above 56.7% and as segregating when the standard deviation between donors was above 5%. A statistical classification framework was built for diagnosing cytomegalovirus status from the catalog of TCR beta chain sequences. A later analysis assigned V and J genes by comparing TCR nucleotide sequences with IMGT/GENE-DB human TR gene sequences. The TCRdist pipeline was used in a later analysis to assign CDR3 sequences and most-parsimonious VDJ recombination scenarios. In a later analysis, each TCR beta chain was defined by its CDR3 amino acid sequence together with its V-gene family, and reads without a unique V-gene family were excluded. To address suspected cross-contamination and a sequencing artifact, a later analysis removed a few hundred highly shared, low-generation-probability nucleotide sequences. In a later analysis, a clonal expansion index for each public chain was calculated from normalized within-repertoire ranks of inferred template counts. A later analysis computed generation probabilities with a VDJ recombination model fitted to out-of-frame rearrangements, and checked the results against IGoR. In a later analysis, TCR-TCR, TCR-HLA and TCR-CMV co-occurrence was scored with hypergeometric tests, and a repertoire-size bias correction was applied to TCR pairs. False discovery rates were estimated in a later analysis by permuting HLA or CMV assignments 20 times. In a later analysis, co-occurring TCRs were grouped using DBSCAN, with TCRdist sequence similarity added in when clustering inside HLA-allele-positive subsets. Co-occurrence clustering excluded repertoires with fewer than 30,000 or more than 120,000 public chains, plus five with anomalous nucleotide sharing. This immuneACCESS table, as held by TCRdb, lists in-frame sequences with V and J called but not all clones. Of the missing ones, under half trace to an unresolved V gene in checked studies; the others have no known cause. Clone size and V and J calls were adopted from that table, with D and trimming inferred from the DNA. For this sample the table gives 95,000 to 150,000 clones, of which roughly 70% were detected only once. Just under 3% of the sample rests with the top ten.

As regards this clone: It has no known antigen specificity. No quality values exist for individual bases; no much larger clone is one base distant.

The sequence is built from TRBV29-1 and TRBJ2-5, with 10 junctional bases fitting TRBD1. Sequenced input: PBMCs. The sequence was collected from a middle-aged woman in good health and CMV-seropositive. The CDR3 is CSVLDRDRGSGETQYF. The DNA is TGCAGCGTCCTAGACCGGGACAGGGGTTCCGGAGAGACCCAGTACTTC.